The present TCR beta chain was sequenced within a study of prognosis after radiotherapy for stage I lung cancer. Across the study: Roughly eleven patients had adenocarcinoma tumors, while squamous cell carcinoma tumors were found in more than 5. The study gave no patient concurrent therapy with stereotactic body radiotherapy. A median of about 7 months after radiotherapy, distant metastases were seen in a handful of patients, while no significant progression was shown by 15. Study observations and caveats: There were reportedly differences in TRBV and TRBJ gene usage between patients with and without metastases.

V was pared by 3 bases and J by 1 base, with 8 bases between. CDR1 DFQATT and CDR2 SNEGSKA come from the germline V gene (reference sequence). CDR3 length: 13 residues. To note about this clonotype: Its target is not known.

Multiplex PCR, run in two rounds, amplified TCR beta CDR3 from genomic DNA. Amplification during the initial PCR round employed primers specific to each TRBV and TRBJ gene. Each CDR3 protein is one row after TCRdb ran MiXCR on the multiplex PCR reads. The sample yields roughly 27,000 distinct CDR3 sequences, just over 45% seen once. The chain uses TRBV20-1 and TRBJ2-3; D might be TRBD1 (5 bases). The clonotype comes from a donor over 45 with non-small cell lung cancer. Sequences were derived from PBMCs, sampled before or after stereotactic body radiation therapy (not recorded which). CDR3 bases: TGCAGTGCTAGGGACACACGCACAGATACGCAGTATTTT. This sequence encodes CSARDTRTDTQYF.